There are many counts of the clone carrying this TCR beta chain. This sample stems from a study of response to subunit inactivated influenza vaccine. Trimming removed 4 bases from V and 5 bases from J, with 8 bases in between. CDR1 is MDHEN and CDR2 is SYDVKM in the germline V gene. This CDR3 spans 12 amino acids. One entry per CDR3 protein, called by TCRdb with MiXCR from the RT-PCR reads. The sample consists of over 400,000 distinct CDR3 sequences, 10% to 11% of them appearing once. The origin of this receptor is a man aged 45-60 years who received an inactivated influenza vaccine. The rearrangement links TRBV28 to TRBJ2-5; D not certain. Sequences were derived from PBMCs from blood, sampled about 6 weeks after vaccination. CDR3 sequence (DNA): TGTGCCAGCAGTTCTTTATCGGAGACCCAGTACTTC. Translating it yields CASSSLSETQYF.